This TCR beta chain derives from a study of OX40 agonist ivuxolimab in advanced cancers. Study-level findings and limits: A proportion of nonresponders additionally exhibited low normalized T-cell clonal expansion.

The table came from immunoSEQ multiplex PCR; TCRdb's copy has only in-frame clones and leaves some out. The sample consists of around 47,000 clones, around 85% of them appearing once. The CDR3 totals 13 residues. V was shortened by 0 bases and J by 10 bases, with 12 bases between the two germline ends. Germline V CDR1 and CDR2: LGHNA, YSLEER. This clone was observed once. Its antigen is unidentified. The source material was CD4+ or CD8+ T cells sorted from blood, sampled in a trial of the OX40 agonist ivuxolimab. This TCR derives from an adult with an advanced solid tumor such as melanoma, head and neck, liver or kidney cancer. This chain links TRBV4-3 with TRBJ1-1; D gene ambiguous. CDR3 in DNA: TGCGCCAGCAGCCAAGATTCGGGCGTGAGAGCTTTCTTT. Its protein is CASSQDSGVRAFF.